The 23 T cell receptor beta chains presented below share a single source sample, sequenced in a study of T cell repertoires in cytomegalovirus infection. TCRdb reprocessed the reads with MiXCR, giving one entry per CDR3 protein. The table includes 300,000 to 450,000 distinct CDR3 sequences, 15% to 20% detected once. The sample taken for sequencing was PBMCs. These receptor sequences come from a human donor in good health (CMV status not recorded). Some clones in this sample may be carry-over from other donors' samples.

This clonotype showed up many times. CDR3 sequence: CASSITGGDQPQHF. Here the CDR3 DNA reads TGTGCCAGCAGCATCACAGGGGGTGATCAGCCCCAGCATTTT. The genes are TRBV7-6 and TRBJ1-5; 8 nucleotides agree with TRBD1. The CDR3 runs 14 residues. J was trimmed by 5 bases and V by 5 bases; bases with no gene match: 5. In germline, CDR1 is SGHVS, CDR2 FNYEAQ.

This clonotype was seen ten or more times. The chain has TRBV7-2 and TRBJ2-3, with 14 bases lining up with TRBD2. Germline CDR1 and CDR2: SGHTA and FQGNSA. The CDR3 has 17 amino acids. The V segment lost 6 bases and the J segment 0 bases; nucleotides outside the gene matches: 5. This CDR3 is CASSTGLAGGSTDTQYF. The CDR3 DNA reads as TGTGCCAGCAGTACAGGACTAGCGGGAGGAAGCACAGATACGCAGTATTTT.

The chain has TRBV10-3 and TRBJ2-7; D could derive from TRBD1 or TRBD2 (6 bases each). The CDR3 loop spans 13 amino acids. The ends were cut back, 1 base at V and 5 bases at J, with 9 bases in the middle. Per the germline V gene, CDR1 is ENHRY and CDR2 is SYGVKD. CDR3 DNA: TGTGCCATCAGTGAGTACGGGGGCAACGAGCAGTACTTC. This codes for CAISEYGGNEQYF.

The chain employs TRBV30 and TRBJ2-6; D is uncertain. The ends were cut back, 3 bases at V and 1 base at J, with 4 bases in the middle. Germline V gene sequence: CDR1 GTSNPN, CDR2 SVGIG (reference sequence). This CDR3 spans 13 amino acids. In DNA, the CDR3 is TGTGCCTGGAGGGCGTCTGGGGCCAACGTCCTGACTTTC. It is translated as CAWRASGANVLTF.

The sample holds many counts of this clonotype. This chain joins TRBV7-8 and TRBJ2-2, with D possibly being TRBD1 (6 bases). V was cut by 4 bases and J by 5 bases, with 23 bases left in between. The germline CDR1 and CDR2 sequences are SGHVS and FQNEAQ. The CDR3 covers 18 residues. The chain's CDR3 is CASSSSPGHGTGTGELFF. CDR3 in DNA: TGTGCCAGCAGCTCGTCACCGGGACACGGGACGGGGACCGGGGAGCTGTTTTTT.

The chain combines TRBV20-1 with TRBJ2-3; no definite D call. The CDR3 runs 15 residues. The germline V gene has CDR1 DFQATT and CDR2 SNEGSKA (reference sequence). V lost 6 bases and J 0 bases, leaving 16 bases between the germline ends. CDR3 nucleotide sequence: TGCAGTGCCCCCTCCTGGCATTCTAGCACAGATACGCAGTATTTT. This translates into CSAPSWHSSTDTQYF.

This clonotype was counted many times. This sequence joins TRBV7-9 and TRBJ2-7; no definite D call. Germline lookup yields CDR1 SEHNR and CDR2 FQNEAQ (reference sequence). V was shortened by 2 bases and J by 2 bases, with 7 bases between the two germline ends. This CDR3 spans 13 amino acids. Here the CDR3 reads CASSLPRAYEQYF. For the CDR3, the DNA is TGTGCCAGCAGCTTACCCAGAGCCTACGAGCAGTACTTC.

The chain employs TRBV12-3 or TRBV12-4 and TRBJ1-5; D remains ambiguous. V was clipped by 2 bases and J by 0 bases, with 8 bases between them. The CDR3 covers 15 residues. CDR3 protein: CASSLYGVSNQPQHF. CDR3 nucleotide sequence: TGTGCCAGCAGTTTATATGGGGTTAGCAATCAGCCCCAGCATTTT.

This clonotype was seen at least ten times. This sequence joins TRBV27 and TRBJ2-1; 9 nucleotides agree with TRBD2. Unmatched junction bases numbered 7, after V lost 5 bases and J lost 8 bases. Germline CDR1 and CDR2: MNHEY and SMNVEV (reference sequence). The CDR3 runs 14 residues. CDR3 protein: CASSQREAGYEQFF. DNA of the CDR3: TGTGCCAGCAGTCAGCGGGAGGCAGGCTATGAGCAGTTCTTC.

This clonotype was detected only a few times. The CDR3 coding sequence is TGTGCCAGCAGCTTAGGCGTGGGACACGGCTACGAGCAGTACTTC. Protein: CASSLGVGHGYEQYF. The J gene is TRBJ2-7, the V gene TRBV7-2; a weak D match, TRBD1 (6 bases). This CDR3 spans 15 amino acids. Germline assignment: CDR1 SGHTA and CDR2 FQGNSA. V was shortened by 1 base and J by 3 bases, with 13 bases between the two germline ends.

This chain links TRBV2 with TRBJ2-4, with D tentatively TRBD1 (6 bases). This CDR3 comprises 11 residues. The germline V gene has CDR1 SNHLY and CDR2 FYNNEI. With 5 bases removed from V and 12 bases from J, the gap between germline ends came to 11 bases. The CDR3 DNA reads TGTGCCAGCAGTACCGGGACAACTCAGTACTTC. Translating gives CASSTGTTQYF.

The V gene is TRBV2, the J gene TRBJ2-7; TRBD1 matches at 12 bases. In germline, CDR1 is SNHLY, CDR2 FYNNEI. CDR3 size: 17 residues. Unmatched junction bases numbered 14, after V lost 7 bases and J lost 4 bases. The DNA for the CDR3 is TGTGCCAGCACTGGACCCTTGGGACAGGGGGCGCGGTACGAGCAGTACTTC. It yields the protein CASTGPLGQGARYEQYF.

The chain links TRBV15 to TRBJ2-7; no clear D gene. V was cut by 0 bases and J by 6 bases, with 15 bases left in between. The CDR3 has 15 amino acids. Per the germline V gene, CDR1 is LNHNV and CDR2 is YYDKDF (reference sequence). The CDR3 coding sequence is TGTGCCACCAGCAGAGAGATAAACAGCTACGTCGAGCAGTACTTC. Residues: CATSREINSYVEQYF.

The chain employs TRBV4-2 and TRBJ2-5; D is unresolved. V gave up 0 bases and J gave up 3 bases, with 5 bases separating them. Germline V gene sequence: CDR1 LGHNA, CDR2 YNFKEQ. This CDR3 region has 13 residues. CDR3 amino acids: CASSQDGKETQYF. The CDR3, as DNA: TGTGCCAGCAGCCAAGACGGCAAAGAGACCCAGTACTTC.

This clonotype appeared a few times. The chain combines TRBV19 with TRBJ2-2; 7 bases fit TRBD2. Germline V CDR1 and CDR2: LNHDA, SQIVND (reference sequence). This CDR3 comprises 15 residues. V was clipped by 1 base and J by 2 bases; unmatched bases: 1. The CDR3 reads CASSIAGGNTGELFF. The CDR3 DNA reads as TGTGCCAGTAGTATAGCGGGGGGAAACACCGGGGAGCTGTTTTTT.

This clonotype was counted between two and nine times. The gene calls are TRBV2 and TRBJ1-1, with D hard to call. V was trimmed by 6 bases and J by 0 bases, leaving 14 bases between them. Germline V gene data show CDR1 as SNHLY and CDR2 as FYNNEI. The CDR3 is made up of 15 amino acids. The CDR3 sequence: CASSPWKGMNTEAFF. The CDR3 nucleotides read TGTGCCAGCAGCCCATGGAAAGGAATGAACACTGAAGCTTTCTTT.

The chain combines TRBV20-1 with TRBJ1-6; D perhaps matches TRBD1 (5 bases). The germline V gene has CDR1 DFQATT and CDR2 SNEGSKA (reference sequence). Trimming left V 3 bases short and J 9 bases short, with 24 bases between. CDR3 length: 17 residues. The CDR3 DNA follows: TGCAGTGCTAGGATCGGGACTCCTTCCCCCGGTAGTTCACCCCTCCACTTT. Translated: CSARIGTPSPGSSPLHF.

The J gene is TRBJ2-5, the V gene TRBV27, with TRBD2 matching over 8 bases. This CDR3 is 15 amino acids long. The J segment lost 5 bases and the V segment lost 5 bases, leaving 10 bases of the junction unmatched. Germline lookup yields CDR1 MNHEY and CDR2 SMNVEV (reference sequence). The CDR3 loop is CASSPWTSSLETQYF. CDR3 in DNA: TGTGCCAGCAGTCCATGGACTAGCAGCCTGGAGACCCAGTACTTC.

This clonotype was found many times. The chain joins TRBV7-8 to TRBJ2-5, with TRBD1 matching 8 bases. CDR3 length: 16 residues. V lost 4 bases, J lost 1 base, and 8 bases stayed unmatched. Germline CDR1 SGHVS, CDR2 FQNEAQ. The CDR3: CASSSRTGPIQETQYF. The CDR3 nucleotides are TGTGCCAGCAGCTCCCGGACAGGGCCTATCCAAGAGACCCAGTACTTC.

This clonotype occurred a few times. V gene TRBV6-1 combines with J gene TRBJ2-7, with 7 positions matching TRBD2. The CDR3 extends over 15 amino acids. V dropped 6 bases and J dropped 6; count of bases not matched to a gene: 14. Germline V gene data show CDR1 as MNHNS and CDR2 as SASEGT. Here the CDR3 reads CASSQTGGSASEQYF. CDR3 DNA: TGTGCCAGCAGCCAAACGGGGGGATCGGCCTCCGAGCAGTACTTC.

The sample holds many counts of this clonotype. The chain combines TRBV7-2 with TRBJ2-1, with D maybe TRBD2 (6 bases). The CDR3 covers 14 residues. V was trimmed by 1 base and J by 7 bases, leaving 11 bases between them. Germline V CDR1 and CDR2: SGHTA, FQGNSA. In DNA form, the CDR3 reads TGTGCCAGCAGCTTAGGTCTCCGGGAGAATGAGCAGTTCTTC. Protein product: CASSLGLRENEQFF.

The chain is built from TRBV7-9 and TRBJ1-3; D gene unclear. The V end was cut by 5 bases, the J end by 4 bases, with 15 bases between. The CDR3 extends over 15 amino acids. The germline V gene encodes CDR1 SEHNR and CDR2 FQNEAQ (reference sequence). The CDR3 coding sequence is TGTGCCAGCAGCGAAGTCGCTATTGCCGGAAACACCATATATTTT. Its protein product is CASSEVAIAGNTIYF. Filled out from reference TRBV7-9 and TRBJ1-3, the complete variable domain reads DTGVSQNPRHKITKRGQNVTFRCDPISEHNRLYWYRQTLGQGPEFLTYFQNEAQLEKSRLLSDRFSAERPKGSFSTLEIQRTEQGDSAMYLCASSEVAIAGNTIYFGEGSWLTVV.

This clonotype was counted a few times. The chain uses TRBV19 and TRBJ2-3, with 11 nucleotides matching TRBD2. Looked up from germline, CDR1 is LNHDA and CDR2 is SQIVND (reference sequence). The CDR3 sequence is 18 residues long. V was pared by 3 bases and J by 1 base, with 9 bases of the junction left unmatched. The CDR3 spells CASSIPSGGPVGTDTQYF. In nucleotides, the CDR3 is TGTGCCAGTAGTATTCCTAGCGGGGGGCCTGTCGGCACAGATACGCAGTATTTT.